This T cell receptor (beta chain) was captured in a study of T cells in Graves' hyperthyroidism and ophthalmopathy. The diagnoses drew upon clinical symptoms, serum thyroxine and TRAb, thyroid ultrasound and orbital computed tomography. 10 ml of fresh peripheral blood supplied the PBMCs. The CDR3 spans 17 residues. Trimming pared 1 base from V and 4 bases from J, leaving 19 bases between. Looked up from germline, CDR1 is MDHEN and CDR2 is SYDVKM. TCR beta CDR3 sequences were amplified from RNA transcripts. RT-PCR in the first round (using the HTBI primer set) targeted the TCR CDR3. One entry per CDR3 protein results from TCRdb running MiXCR on the multiplex PCR reads. The table shows about 400,000 distinct CDR3 sequences, with about 15% occurring only once. In its sample, this clonotype was seen many times.

The chain combines TRBV28 with TRBJ2-5; D is perhaps TRBD1 (7 bases). Sequenced material: blood. This sequence originates from a woman aged 25-40 years with Graves' hyperthyroidism. CDR3 nucleotides: TGTGCCAGCAGTTTATCATCCAGGGGGGAGTGGAGAGAGACCCAGTACTTC. The encoded protein is CASSLSSRGEWRETQYF.